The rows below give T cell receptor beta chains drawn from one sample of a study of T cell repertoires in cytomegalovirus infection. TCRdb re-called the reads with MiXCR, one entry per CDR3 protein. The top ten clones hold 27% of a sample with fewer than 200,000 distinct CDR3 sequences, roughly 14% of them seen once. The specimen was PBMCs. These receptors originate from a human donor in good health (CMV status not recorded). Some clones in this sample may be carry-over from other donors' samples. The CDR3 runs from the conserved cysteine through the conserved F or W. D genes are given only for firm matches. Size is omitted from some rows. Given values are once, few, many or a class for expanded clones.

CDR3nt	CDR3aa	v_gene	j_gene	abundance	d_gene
TGTGCCAGCAGCTTAGCGTTCGGTCAGCCCCAGCATTTT	CASSLAFGQPQHF	TRBV7-9	TRBJ1-5	many	.
TGTGCCAGCGAACACCCGAACACCGGGGAGCTGTTTTTT	CASEHPNTGELFF	TRBV27	TRBJ2-2	.	.
TGTGCCACCCTGCGGGACCCCCGGGCCGGGGAGCTGTTTTTT	CATLRDPRAGELFF	TRBV12-3/TRBV12-4	TRBJ2-2	many	.
TGTGCCAGCAGCTTAGCGCGCGGTCCAGGCTCCGAGCAGTACTTC	CASSLARGPGSEQYF	TRBV7-2	TRBJ2-7	.	.
TGTGCCAGTTCGGGGCGAGGCACAGATACGCAGTATTTT	CASSGRGTDTQYF	TRBV6-6	TRBJ2-3	.	.
TGTGCCAGCAGCCCCCGGGCCGGGGGGCAGCCCCAGCATTTT	CASSPRAGGQPQHF	TRBV7-2	TRBJ1-5	many	.
TGCAGCGTTGAACCGACAGGGTCAGCCAACGAGCAGTACTTC	CSVEPTGSANEQYF	TRBV29-1	TRBJ2-7	few	TRBD1
TGTGCCAGCAGCCAAGATAAAGGGAGAAATCAGCCCCAGCATTTT	CASSQDKGRNQPQHF	TRBV4-2	TRBJ1-5	many	.
TGCAGTGCTAGAGATAAGGCCTACAATGAGCAGTTCTTC	CSARDKAYNEQFF	TRBV20-1	TRBJ2-1	.	.
TGTGCCAGCAGCTTTCTCGCGGGAGGGGTCGAGCAGTACTTC	CASSFLAGGVEQYF	TRBV7-8	TRBJ2-7	many	TRBD2
TGTGCCAGCAGCTTAGTGGGGGGGACCTACGAGCAGTACTTC	CASSLVGGTYEQYF	TRBV7-6	TRBJ2-7	.	TRBD2
TGCAGTGCTCTTTACCAGGGCTCCTACGAGCAGTACTTC	CSALYQGSYEQYF	TRBV20-1	TRBJ2-7	few	.
TGCAGTGCCAGACAGGGGATGAACACTGAAGCTTTCTTT	CSARQGMNTEAFF	TRBV20-1	TRBJ1-1	.	TRBD1
TGTGCCAGTACCCTCGAGGGAAGCTCCTACAATGAGCAGTTCTTC	CASTLEGSSYNEQFF	TRBV19	TRBJ2-1	many	.
TGCAGCGTTGAGGAGAGTAAGACTGGCACTACCTACGAGCAGTACTTC	CSVEESKTGTTYEQYF	TRBV29-1	TRBJ2-7	.	.
TGTGCCAGCAGATTAGGACAGGGGGATTCACCCCTCCACTTT	CASRLGQGDSPLHF	TRBV7-9	TRBJ1-6	.	TRBD1
TGTGCCAGCAGTTCGGGGATTGGTGTGACCCAGTACTTC	CASSSGIGVTQYF	TRBV6-2/TRBV6-3	TRBJ2-5	many	.
TGTGCCAGCAGTTTATCCCAGGGGTCCGAGGCCAAAAACATTCAGTACTTC	CASSLSQGSEAKNIQYF	TRBV28	TRBJ2-4	.	.
TGTGCCAGCAGCTTAATGGGGCAGGGAAGCAATCAGCCCCAGCATTTT	CASSLMGQGSNQPQHF	TRBV7-2	TRBJ1-5	many	.
TGTGCCAGCAGCAATAGCGGGAGCGCAGACGAGCAGTACTTC	CASSNSGSADEQYF	TRBV7-2	TRBJ2-7	many	TRBD2
TGTGCCAGCAGTTTATGGGGCGGGAACACTGAAGCTTTCTTT	CASSLWGGNTEAFF	TRBV28	TRBJ1-1	many	.
TGTGCCAGCAGTTTACGCCCTAGCGGGAGGGCCGGTGAGCAGTTCTTC	CASSLRPSGRAGEQFF	TRBV12-3/TRBV12-4	TRBJ2-1	.	TRBD2
TGTGCCAGCAGCTTAGTGGCAGGGAGCTATGGCTACACCTTC	CASSLVAGSYGYTF	TRBV7-8	TRBJ1-2	few	.
TGTGCCAGCAGTTTAGAGGACCCGGGACAGTCCTACGAGCAGTACTTC	CASSLEDPGQSYEQYF	TRBV28	TRBJ2-7	many	TRBD1
TGTGCCAGCAGCTTGAGGTCTTATGGCTACACCTTC	CASSLRSYGYTF	TRBV5-8	TRBJ1-2	many	.
TGCAGCGTTTTGACTGTACTCGCAGGATACAATGAGCAGTTCTTC	CSVLTVLAGYNEQFF	TRBV29-1	TRBJ2-1	many	.
TGTGCCAGCAGCGAACAGACAGGCCCGAACACCGGGGAGCTGTTTTTT	CASSEQTGPNTGELFF	TRBV7-9	TRBJ2-2	many	.
TGTGCCAGCAGACAAAAACCGGGTTCTCTAGAGCGGGAGACCCAGTACTTC	CASRQKPGSLERETQYF	TRBV7-9	TRBJ2-5	many	.
TGTGCCAGCAGCCCGGGACAGGTGAACACCGGGGAGCTGTTTTTT	CASSPGQVNTGELFF	TRBV12-3/TRBV12-4	TRBJ2-2	many	TRBD1
TGTGCCAGCAGCTTAGTTCCGGGGGGACCCCAAGAGACCCAGTACTTC	CASSLVPGGPQETQYF	TRBV11-2	TRBJ2-5	many	TRBD2
TGCAGTGCTAGAGATCTGGGACAGGGGGAACTCAATTCACCCCTCCACTTT	CSARDLGQGELNSPLHF	TRBV20-1	TRBJ1-6	.	TRBD1
TGCAGCGTTAGGGACTCTGGGGCCAACGTCCTGACTTTC	CSVRDSGANVLTF	TRBV29-1	TRBJ2-6	many	.
TGTGCCAGCAGCTTAGAGATGGTCCCCTATAATTCACCCCTCCACTTT	CASSLEMVPYNSPLHF	TRBV7-2	TRBJ1-6	many	.
TGCGCCAGCAGCCAAGGATCCAACGTGGGTTATGGCAATGAGCAGTTCTTC	CASSQGSNVGYGNEQFF	TRBV4-3	TRBJ2-1	few	.
TGTGCCAGCAGCCCACTTGGTGGGGGAGTCACAGATACGCAGTATTTT	CASSPLGGGVTDTQYF	TRBV7-2	TRBJ2-3	many	.
TGTGCCAGCAGCCAACGATCGGGGGCGAACACCGGGGAGCTGTTTTTT	CASSQRSGANTGELFF	TRBV4-2	TRBJ2-2	.	.
TGTGCCAGCAGCTTAGTTGGATTAGCGACGGGTCAGCCCCAGCATTTT	CASSLVGLATGQPQHF	TRBV7-2	TRBJ1-5	many	.
TGTGCCAGCCTTAAACTTGGGACCGCTAATGAAAAACTGTTTTTT	CASLKLGTANEKLFF	TRBV28	TRBJ1-4	many	.
TGTGCCAGCAGCCGGGACGGCAACTATGGCTACACCTTC	CASSRDGNYGYTF	TRBV12-3/TRBV12-4	TRBJ1-2	many	.
TGCAGTGCTAGAGATCGGAGAGGGGTCAGTTACCAAGAGACCCAGTACTTC	CSARDRRGVSYQETQYF	TRBV20-1	TRBJ2-5	.	.
TGCAGCGTCTCCGGGACCCAAAGCTCCTACAATGAGCAGTTCTTC	CSVSGTQSSYNEQFF	TRBV29-1	TRBJ2-1	few	.